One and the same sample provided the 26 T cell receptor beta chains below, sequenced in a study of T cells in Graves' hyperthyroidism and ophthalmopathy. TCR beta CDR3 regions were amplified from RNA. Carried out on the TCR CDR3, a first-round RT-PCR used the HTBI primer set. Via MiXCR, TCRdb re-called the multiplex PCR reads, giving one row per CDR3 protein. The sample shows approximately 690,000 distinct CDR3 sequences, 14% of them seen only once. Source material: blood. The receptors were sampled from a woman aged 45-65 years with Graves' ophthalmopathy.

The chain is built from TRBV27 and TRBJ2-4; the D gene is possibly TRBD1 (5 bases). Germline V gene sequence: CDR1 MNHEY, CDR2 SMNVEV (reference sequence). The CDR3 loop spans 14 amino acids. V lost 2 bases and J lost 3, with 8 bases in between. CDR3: CASSLQGSKNIQYF. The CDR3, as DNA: TGTGCCAGCAGTTTACAGGGAAGCAAAAACATTCAGTACTTC.

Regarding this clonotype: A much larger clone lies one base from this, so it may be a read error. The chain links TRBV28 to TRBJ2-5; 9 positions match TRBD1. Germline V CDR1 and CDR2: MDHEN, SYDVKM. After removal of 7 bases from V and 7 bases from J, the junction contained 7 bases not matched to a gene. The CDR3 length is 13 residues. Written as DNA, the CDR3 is TGTGCCAGCACATGGGGACAGGGCGCGACCCAGTACTTC. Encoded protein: CASTWGQGATQYF.

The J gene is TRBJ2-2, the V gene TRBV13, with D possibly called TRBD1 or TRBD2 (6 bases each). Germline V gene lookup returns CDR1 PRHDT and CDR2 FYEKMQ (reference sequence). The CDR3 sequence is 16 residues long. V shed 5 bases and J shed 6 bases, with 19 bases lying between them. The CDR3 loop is CASSRTPGDTAGELFF. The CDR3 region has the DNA TGTGCCAGCAGCCGTACTCCGGGGGACACGGCCGGGGAGCTGTTTTTT.

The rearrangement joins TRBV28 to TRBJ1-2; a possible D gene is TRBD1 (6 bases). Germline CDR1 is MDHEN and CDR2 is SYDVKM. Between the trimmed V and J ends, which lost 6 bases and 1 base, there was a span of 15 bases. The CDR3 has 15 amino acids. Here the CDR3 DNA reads TGTGCCAGCAGCCCTGCTTCAGGGGTTAACTATGGCTACACCTTC. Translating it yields CASSPASGVNYGYTF.

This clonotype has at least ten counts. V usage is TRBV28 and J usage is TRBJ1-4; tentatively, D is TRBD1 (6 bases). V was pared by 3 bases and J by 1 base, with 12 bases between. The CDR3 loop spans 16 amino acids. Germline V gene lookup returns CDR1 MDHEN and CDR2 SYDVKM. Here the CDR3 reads CASSFMLGGTNEKLFF. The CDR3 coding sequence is TGTGCCAGCAGTTTTATGCTAGGGGGAACTAATGAAAAACTGTTTTTT.

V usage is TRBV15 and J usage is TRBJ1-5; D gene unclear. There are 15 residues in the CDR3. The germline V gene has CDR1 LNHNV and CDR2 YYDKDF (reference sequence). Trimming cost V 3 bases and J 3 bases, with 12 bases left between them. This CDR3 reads CATSRRAGTNQPQHF. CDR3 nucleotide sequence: TGTGCCACCAGCAGGCGGGCAGGCACCAATCAGCCCCAGCATTTT.

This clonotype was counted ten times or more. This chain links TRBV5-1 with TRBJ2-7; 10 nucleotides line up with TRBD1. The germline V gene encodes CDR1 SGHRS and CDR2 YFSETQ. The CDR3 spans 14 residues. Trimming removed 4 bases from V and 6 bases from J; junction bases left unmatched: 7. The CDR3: CASSRQGAASEQYF. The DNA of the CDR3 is TGCGCCAGCAGCAGACAGGGGGCGGCCTCCGAGCAGTACTTC.

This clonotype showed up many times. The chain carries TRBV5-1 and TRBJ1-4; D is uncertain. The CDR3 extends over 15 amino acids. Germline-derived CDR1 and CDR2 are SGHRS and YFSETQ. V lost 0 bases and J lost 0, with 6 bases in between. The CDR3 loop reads CASSLGTTTNEKLFF. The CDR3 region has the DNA TGCGCCAGCAGCTTGGGGACTACAACTAATGAAAAACTGTTTTTT.

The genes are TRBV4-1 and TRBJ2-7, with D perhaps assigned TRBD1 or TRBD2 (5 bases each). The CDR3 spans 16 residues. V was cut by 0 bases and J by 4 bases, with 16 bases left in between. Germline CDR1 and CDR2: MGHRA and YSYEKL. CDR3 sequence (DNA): TGCGCCAGCAGCCAAGATGAAGGACGGTGGGGGTACGAGCAGTACTTC. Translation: CASSQDEGRWGYEQYF.

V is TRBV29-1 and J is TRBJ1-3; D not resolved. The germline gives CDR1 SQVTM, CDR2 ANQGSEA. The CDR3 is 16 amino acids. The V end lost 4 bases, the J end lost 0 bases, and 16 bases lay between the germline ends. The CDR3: CSVAPAEGNSGNTIYF. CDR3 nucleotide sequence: TGCAGCGTTGCACCTGCCGAAGGAAACTCTGGAAACACCATATATTTT. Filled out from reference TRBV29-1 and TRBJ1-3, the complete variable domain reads SAVISQKPSRDICQRGTSLTIQCQVDSQVTMMFWYRQQPGQSLTLIATANQGSEATYESGFVIDKFPISRPNLTFSTLTVSNMSPEDSSIYLCSVAPAEGNSGNTIYFGEGSWLTVV.

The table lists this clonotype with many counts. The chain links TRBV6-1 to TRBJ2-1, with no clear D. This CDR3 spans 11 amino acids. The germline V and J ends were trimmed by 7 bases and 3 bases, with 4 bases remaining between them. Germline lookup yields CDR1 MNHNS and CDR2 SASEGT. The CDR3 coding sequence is TGTGCCAGCACCTTCTACAATGAGCAGTTCTTC. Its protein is CASTFYNEQFF.

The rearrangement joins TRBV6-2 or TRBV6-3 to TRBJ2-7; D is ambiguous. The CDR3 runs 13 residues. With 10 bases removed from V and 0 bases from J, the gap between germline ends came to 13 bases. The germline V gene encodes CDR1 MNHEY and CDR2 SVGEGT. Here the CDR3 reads CATTQLPSYEQYF. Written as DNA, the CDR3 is TGTGCCACGACGCAGTTACCCTCCTACGAGCAGTACTTC.

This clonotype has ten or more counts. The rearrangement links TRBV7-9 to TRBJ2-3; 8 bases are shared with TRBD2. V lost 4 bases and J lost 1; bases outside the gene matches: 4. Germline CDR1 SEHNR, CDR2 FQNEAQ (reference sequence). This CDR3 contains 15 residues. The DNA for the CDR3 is TGTGCCAGCAGCTCGGGAGGGACACGCACAGATACGCAGTATTTT. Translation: CASSSGGTRTDTQYF.

The CDR3 DNA reads TGCGCCAGCAGCCAAGATATCGCCTGGACTAGCGGAAACTCCTACAATGAGCAGTTCTTC. This sequence encodes CASSQDIAWTSGNSYNEQFF. The chain recombines TRBV4-3 with TRBJ2-1, with TRBD2 matching over 10 bases. Trimming cost V 0 bases and J 0 bases; bases outside gene matches: 11. The CDR3 has 20 residues. Germline V gives CDR1 LGHNA, CDR2 YSLEER.

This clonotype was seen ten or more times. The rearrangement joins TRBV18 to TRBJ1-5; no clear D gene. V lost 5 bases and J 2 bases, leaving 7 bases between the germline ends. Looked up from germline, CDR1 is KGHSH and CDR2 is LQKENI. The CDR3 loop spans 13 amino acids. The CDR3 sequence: CASSKTGNQPQHF. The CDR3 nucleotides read TGTGCCAGCTCAAAAACAGGCAATCAGCCCCAGCATTTT.

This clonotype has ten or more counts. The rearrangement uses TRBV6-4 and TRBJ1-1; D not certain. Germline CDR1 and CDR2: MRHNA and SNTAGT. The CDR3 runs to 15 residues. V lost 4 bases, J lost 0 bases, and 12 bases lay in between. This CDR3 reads CASSGRRGVNTEAFF. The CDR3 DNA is TGTGCCAGCAGTGGCCGGCGCGGGGTGAACACTGAAGCTTTCTTT.

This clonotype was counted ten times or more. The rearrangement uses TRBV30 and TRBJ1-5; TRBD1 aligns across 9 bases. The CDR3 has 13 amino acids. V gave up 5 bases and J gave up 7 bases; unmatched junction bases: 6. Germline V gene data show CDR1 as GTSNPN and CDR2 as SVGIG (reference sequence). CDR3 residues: CAWRTGGGQPQHF. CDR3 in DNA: TGTGCCTGGCGAACAGGGGGCGGACAGCCCCAGCATTTT.

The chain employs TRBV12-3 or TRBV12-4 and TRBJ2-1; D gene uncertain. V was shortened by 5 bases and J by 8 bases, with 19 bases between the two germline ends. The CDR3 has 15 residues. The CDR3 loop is CASSPPAPRWHEQFF. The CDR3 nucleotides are TGTGCCAGCAGTCCCCCTGCCCCCCGCTGGCATGAGCAGTTCTTC.

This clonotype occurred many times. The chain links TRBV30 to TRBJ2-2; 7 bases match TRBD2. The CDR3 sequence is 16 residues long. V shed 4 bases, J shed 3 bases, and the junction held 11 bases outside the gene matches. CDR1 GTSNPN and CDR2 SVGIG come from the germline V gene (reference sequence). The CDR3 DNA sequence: TGTGCCTGGAACGGGCCGGGAGGAAGGGACACCGGGGAGCTGTTTTTT. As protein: CAWNGPGGRDTGELFF.

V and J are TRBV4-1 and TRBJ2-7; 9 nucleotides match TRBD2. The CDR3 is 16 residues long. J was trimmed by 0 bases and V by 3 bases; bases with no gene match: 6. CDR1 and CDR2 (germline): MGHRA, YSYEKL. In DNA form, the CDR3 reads TGCGCCAGCAGCCATATACGGACTAGCGACTCCTACGAGCAGTACTTC. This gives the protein CASSHIRTSDSYEQYF.

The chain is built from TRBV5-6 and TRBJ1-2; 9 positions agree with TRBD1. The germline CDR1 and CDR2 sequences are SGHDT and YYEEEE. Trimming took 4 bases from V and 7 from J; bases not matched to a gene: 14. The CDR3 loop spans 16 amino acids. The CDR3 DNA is TGTGCCAGCAGCAACCGGGACAGGGCCCAATCGGTTGGCTACACCTTC. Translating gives CASSNRDRAQSVGYTF. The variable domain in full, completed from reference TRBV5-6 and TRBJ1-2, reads DAGVTQSPTHLIKTRGQQVTLRCSPKSGHDTVSWYQQALGQGPQFIFQYYEEEERQRGNFPDRFSGHQFPNYSSELNVNALLLGDSALYLCASSNRDRAQSVGYTFGSGTRLTVV.

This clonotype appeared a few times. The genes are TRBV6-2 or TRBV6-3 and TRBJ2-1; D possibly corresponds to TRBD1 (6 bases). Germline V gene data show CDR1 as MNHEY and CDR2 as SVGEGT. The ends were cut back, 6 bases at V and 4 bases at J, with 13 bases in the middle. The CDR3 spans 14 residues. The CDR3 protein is CASREDRRYNEQFF. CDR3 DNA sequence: TGTGCCAGCAGGGAGGACAGAAGATACAATGAGCAGTTCTTC.

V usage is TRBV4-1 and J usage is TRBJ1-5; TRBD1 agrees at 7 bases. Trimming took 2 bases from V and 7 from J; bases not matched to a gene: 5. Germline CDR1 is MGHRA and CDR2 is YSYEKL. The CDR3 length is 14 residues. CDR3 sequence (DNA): TGCGCCAGCAGCCAAATCTCACAGGGGCAGCCCCAGCATTTT. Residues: CASSQISQGQPQHF.

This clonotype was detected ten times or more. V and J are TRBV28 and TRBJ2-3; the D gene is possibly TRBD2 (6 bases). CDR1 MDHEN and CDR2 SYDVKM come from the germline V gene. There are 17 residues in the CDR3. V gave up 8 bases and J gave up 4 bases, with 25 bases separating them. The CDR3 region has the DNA TGTGCCAGCCCTCCGTCTTTCGAGGGAGGTGCTGCAGATACGCAGTATTTT. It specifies CASPPSFEGGAADTQYF.

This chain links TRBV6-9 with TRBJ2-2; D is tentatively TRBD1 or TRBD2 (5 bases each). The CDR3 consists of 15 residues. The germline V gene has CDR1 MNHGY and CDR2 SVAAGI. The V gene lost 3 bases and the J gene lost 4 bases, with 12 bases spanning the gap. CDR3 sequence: CASSYGASPTGELFF. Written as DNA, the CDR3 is TGTGCCAGCAGTTACGGGGCTAGCCCCACCGGGGAGCTGTTTTTT.

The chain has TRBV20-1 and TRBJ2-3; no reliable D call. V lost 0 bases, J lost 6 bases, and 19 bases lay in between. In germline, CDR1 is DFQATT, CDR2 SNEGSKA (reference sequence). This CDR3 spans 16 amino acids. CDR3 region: CSARDRLRASLDTQYF. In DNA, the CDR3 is TGCAGTGCTAGAGATCGACTCCGGGCCTCTTTGGATACGCAGTATTTT.